Below are 19 T cell receptor beta chains sequenced from a single sample in a study of identical twins. TCRdb analysed the 5' RACE reads with MiXCR anew, one entry per CDR3 protein. The table lists hundreds of thousands of distinct CDR3 sequences, more than 9% of them singletons, with about 1.5% in the top ten. The data also belong to a second study, concerning yellow fever vaccine responses in identical twins.

Sample: PBMCs. The receptors derive from a woman under 30 in good health.

This clonotype was recorded many times. The chain is built from TRBV6-6 and TRBJ1-1, with 7 bases that match TRBD1. The CDR3 has 13 amino acids. Germline V gives CDR1 MNHNY, CDR2 SVGAGI (reference sequence). Losses at the gene ends were 6 bases for V and 6 bases for J; bases not matched to a gene: 7. CDR3 DNA: TGTGCCAGCAGCCAACAGGGGCCCCCTGAAGCTTTCTTT. Protein product: CASSQQGPPEAFF.

The chain uses TRBV10-3 and TRBJ2-1, with 9 nucleotides matching TRBD2. Losses at the gene ends were 11 bases for V and 8 bases for J; bases not matched to a gene: 13. The CDR3 is made up of 14 amino acids. Germline V gene data show CDR1 as ENHRY and CDR2 as SYGVKD. This CDR3 is CAAGASGVKDEQFF. In DNA, the CDR3 is TGTGCCGCCGGGGCTAGCGGGGTGAAGGATGAGCAGTTCTTC.

V is TRBV28 and J is TRBJ2-3; unclear D gene. V lost 6 bases, J lost 2 bases, and 18 bases lay in between. The CDR3 is 16 amino acids. Germline assignment: CDR1 MDHEN and CDR2 SYDVKM. As DNA, the CDR3 is TGTGCCAGCAGGCTCTCCAGGTATCAAACCACAGATACGCAGTATTTT. It yields the protein CASRLSRYQTTDTQYF.

This clonotype has a handful of counts. This chain joins TRBV24-1 and TRBJ2-2, with D perhaps given as TRBD1 or TRBD2 (5 bases each). Germline-derived CDR1 and CDR2 are KGHDR and SFDVKD. The CDR3 loop spans 15 amino acids. V lost 3 bases to trimming and J lost 7 bases, with 14 bases between them. CDR3 sequence (DNA): TGTGCCACCAGTGATCGGACGGGACCCCTCGGGGAGCTGTTTTTT. As protein: CATSDRTGPLGELFF.

This clonotype was observed a handful of times. The chain employs TRBV4-1 and TRBJ2-5; 8 positions match TRBD2. With 3 bases clipped from V and 1 base from J, the junction kept 4 bases outside the gene matches. Germline lookup yields CDR1 MGHRA and CDR2 YSYEKL. The CDR3 contains 15 residues. CDR3 protein: CASSHPGGFQETQYF. The CDR3 DNA sequence: TGCGCCAGCAGCCACCCGGGAGGGTTCCAAGAGACCCAGTACTTC.

The chain carries TRBV13 and TRBJ2-5; tentatively, D is TRBD2 (5 bases). This CDR3 spans 14 amino acids. The germline V gene has CDR1 PRHDT and CDR2 FYEKMQ (reference sequence). Between the trimmed V and J ends, which lost 5 bases and 3 bases, there was a span of 13 bases. In DNA, the CDR3 is TGTGCCAGCAGCGACTACCAGTTCGAAGAGACCCAGTACTTC. Its translation is CASSDYQFEETQYF. Supplemented by reference TRBV13 and TRBJ2-5, the full variable domain reads AAGVIQSPRHLIKEKRETATLKCYPIPRHDTVYWYQQGPGQDPQFLISFYEKMQSDKGSIPDRFSAQQFSDYHSELNMSSLELGDSALYFCASSDYQFEETQYFGPGTRLLVL.

This clonotype has at least ten counts. This rearrangement joins TRBV10-3 to TRBJ2-3; no definite D call. Germline V gene data show CDR1 as ENHRY and CDR2 as SYGVKD. Trimming shortened V by 4 bases and J by 2 bases, and 10 bases separated the two germline ends. The CDR3 covers 14 residues. CDR3 residues: CAISGIGDTDTQYF. DNA of the CDR3: TGTGCCATCAGTGGGATTGGGGACACAGATACGCAGTATTTT.

The chain uses TRBV2 and TRBJ2-7; TRBD1 aligns across 8 bases. The CDR3 contains 13 residues. Germline V gene lookup returns CDR1 SNHLY and CDR2 FYNNEI. Losses at the gene ends were 7 bases for V and 8 bases for J; bases not matched to a gene: 10. CDR3: CASKTGAPLKQYV. The CDR3 nucleotides are TGTGCCAGCAAGACAGGGGCCCCCTTGAAGCAGTACGTC.

The chain has TRBV19 and TRBJ2-1; D is unresolved. CDR1 and CDR2 (germline): LNHDA, SQIVND (reference sequence). The CDR3 sequence is 14 residues long. The V end was cut by 3 bases, the J end by 7 bases, with 13 bases between. The chain's CDR3 is CASSIVRTVNEQFF. For the CDR3, the DNA is TGTGCCAGTAGTATCGTCAGGACCGTAAATGAGCAGTTCTTC.

This chain uses TRBV20-1 with TRBJ2-3, with 12 bases fitting TRBD2. Germline lookup yields CDR1 DFQATT and CDR2 SNEGSKA (reference sequence). The V and J ends lost 2 bases and 4 bases, in that order; junction bases with no gene match: 19. The CDR3 is 20 amino acids. In nucleotides, the CDR3 is TGCAGTGCTAGAACCCAAAAACTGGGACTAGCGGGCGTTATGGCAGATACGCAGTATTTT. It yields the protein CSARTQKLGLAGVMADTQYF.

Only a few counts were recorded for this clonotype. The chain employs TRBV29-1 and TRBJ1-2; tentative D call: TRBD1 (6 bases). CDR1 SQVTM and CDR2 ANQGSEA come from the germline V gene. CDR3 length: 14 amino acids. Trimming removed 3 bases at V and 6 bases at J, with 17 bases between. This CDR3 is CSVETSRGGNGYTF. The CDR3 region has the DNA TGCAGCGTTGAGACCTCCAGGGGAGGGAATGGCTACACCTTC. Using reference TRBV29-1 and TRBJ1-2 for the parts outside the CDR3, the full variable domain is SAVISQKPSRDICQRGTSLTIQCQVDSQVTMMFWYRQQPGQSLTLIATANQGSEATYESGFVIDKFPISRPNLTFSTLTVSNMSPEDSSIYLCSVETSRGGNGYTFGSGTRLTVV.

This chain joins TRBV3-1 and TRBJ2-3, with D possibly being TRBD2 (5 bases). Trimming pared 6 bases from V and 4 bases from J, leaving 11 bases between. Germline V gene lookup returns CDR1 LGHDT and CDR2 YNNKEL (reference sequence). There are 13 residues in the CDR3. CDR3 loop: CASSHSGADTQYF. CDR3 in DNA: TGTGCCAGCAGTCACTCCGGGGCAGATACGCAGTATTTT.

This chain connects TRBV12-3 or TRBV12-4 to TRBJ1-6; no definite D call. This CDR3 contains 14 residues. V was shortened by 2 bases and J by 8 bases, with 10 bases between the two germline ends. The CDR3, as DNA: TGTGCCAGCAGTTTAATTGGGATGGATTCACCCCTCCACTTT. Protein sequence: CASSLIGMDSPLHF.

The chain carries TRBV5-1 and TRBJ1-3, with a weak D call TRBD1 (5 bases). CDR3 size: 17 residues. From germline, CDR1 is SGHRS and CDR2 YFSETQ. The ends were cut back, 4 bases at V and 3 bases at J, with 20 bases in the middle. CDR3 DNA: TGCGCCAGCAGCCGCTCGGCGGGGGAAGTTCTTGGAAACACCATATATTTT. Translating it yields CASSRSAGEVLGNTIYF.

This clonotype was counted at least ten times. This chain connects TRBV6-5 to TRBJ1-2, with D possibly TRBD1 on 6 matching bases. CDR1 and CDR2 (germline): MNHEY, SVGAGI. This CDR3 is built from 17 residues. The ends were cut back, 1 base at V and 3 bases at J, with 18 bases in the middle. CDR3 in amino acids: CASSYWSGVVSDYGYTF. The CDR3 DNA follows: TGTGCCAGCAGTTACTGGTCAGGGGTGGTCTCTGACTATGGCTACACCTTC.

This clonotype was counted only a few times. CDR3 nucleotide sequence: TGCAGCGTGTGGGTCCGACAGGACACTGAAGCTTTCTTT. Translation: CSVWVRQDTEAFF. The chain carries TRBV29-1 and TRBJ1-1; D is perhaps TRBD1 (6 bases). Trimming removed 6 bases from V and 3 bases from J, with 14 bases in between. Germline-derived CDR1 and CDR2 are SQVTM and ANQGSEA. This CDR3 is built from 13 residues.

The chain employs TRBV2 and TRBJ1-6, with D possibly being TRBD1 (6 bases). V lost 8 bases to trimming and J lost 0 bases, with 14 bases between them. Germline assignment: CDR1 SNHLY and CDR2 FYNNEI. The CDR3 consists of 16 residues. The CDR3 DNA reads as TGTGCCAGCTTTAACAGGGAGAGCTCCTATAATTCACCCCTCCACTTT. It translates to CASFNRESSYNSPLHF.

The chain recombines TRBV24-1 with TRBJ2-2, with D unresolved. Germline lookup yields CDR1 KGHDR and CDR2 SFDVKD. V was shortened by 3 bases and J by 5 bases, with 9 bases between the two germline ends. The CDR3 consists of 14 residues. The DNA of the CDR3 is TGTGCCACCAGTGATCTAGGTTTTACCGGGGAGCTGTTTTTT. Its translation: CATSDLGFTGELFF.

The rearrangement links TRBV20-1 to TRBJ2-5; a possible D gene is TRBD2 (5 bases). V was cut by 6 bases and J by 2 bases, with 13 bases left in between. This CDR3 has 13 residues. Germline CDR1 and CDR2: DFQATT and SNEGSKA (reference sequence). This chain's CDR3 is CSASGQQQETQYF. DNA for the CDR3: TGCAGTGCCAGCGGTCAGCAGCAAGAGACCCAGTACTTC.